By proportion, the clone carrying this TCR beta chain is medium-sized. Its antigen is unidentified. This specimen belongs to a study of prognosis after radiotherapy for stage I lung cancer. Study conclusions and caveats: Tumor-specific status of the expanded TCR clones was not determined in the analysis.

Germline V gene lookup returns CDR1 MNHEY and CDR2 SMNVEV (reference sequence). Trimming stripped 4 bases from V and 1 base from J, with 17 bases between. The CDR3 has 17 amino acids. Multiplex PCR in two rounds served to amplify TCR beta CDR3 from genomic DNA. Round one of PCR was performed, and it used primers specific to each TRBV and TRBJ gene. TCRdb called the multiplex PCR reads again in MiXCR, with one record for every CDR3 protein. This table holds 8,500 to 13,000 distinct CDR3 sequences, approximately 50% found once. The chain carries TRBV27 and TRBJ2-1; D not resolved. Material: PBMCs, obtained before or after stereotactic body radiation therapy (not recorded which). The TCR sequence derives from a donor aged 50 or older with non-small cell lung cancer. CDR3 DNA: TGTGCCAGCAGTTCCTTACGACAAGGGAATTCCTACAATGAGCAGTTCTTC. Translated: CASSSLRQGNSYNEQFF.